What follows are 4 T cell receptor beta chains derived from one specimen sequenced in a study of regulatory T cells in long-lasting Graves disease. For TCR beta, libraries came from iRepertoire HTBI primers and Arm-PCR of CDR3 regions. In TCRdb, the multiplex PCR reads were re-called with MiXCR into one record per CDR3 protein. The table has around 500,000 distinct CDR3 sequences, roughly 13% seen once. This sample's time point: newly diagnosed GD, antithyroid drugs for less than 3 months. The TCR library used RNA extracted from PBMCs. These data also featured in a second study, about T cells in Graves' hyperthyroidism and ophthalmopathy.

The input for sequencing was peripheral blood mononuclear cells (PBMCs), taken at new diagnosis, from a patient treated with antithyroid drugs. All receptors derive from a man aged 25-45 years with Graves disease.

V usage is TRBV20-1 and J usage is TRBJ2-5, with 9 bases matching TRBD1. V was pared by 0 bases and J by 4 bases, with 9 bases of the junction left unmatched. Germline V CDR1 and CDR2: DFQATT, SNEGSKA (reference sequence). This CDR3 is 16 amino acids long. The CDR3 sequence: CSARDLTGGEVETQYF. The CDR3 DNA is TGCAGTGCTAGAGACCTCACAGGGGGCGAGGTAGAGACCCAGTACTTC.

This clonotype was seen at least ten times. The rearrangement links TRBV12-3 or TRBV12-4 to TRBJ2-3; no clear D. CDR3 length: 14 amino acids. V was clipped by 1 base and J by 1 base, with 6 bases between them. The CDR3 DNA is TGTGCCAGCAGTTTAGACTCTCGCACAGATACGCAGTATTTT. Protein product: CASSLDSRTDTQYF.

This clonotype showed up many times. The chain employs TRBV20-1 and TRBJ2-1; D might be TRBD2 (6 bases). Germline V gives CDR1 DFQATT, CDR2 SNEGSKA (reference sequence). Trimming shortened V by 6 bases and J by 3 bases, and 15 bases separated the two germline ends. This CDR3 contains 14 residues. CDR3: CSAEWAGLYNEQFF. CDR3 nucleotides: TGCAGTGCCGAATGGGCGGGACTCTACAATGAGCAGTTCTTC.

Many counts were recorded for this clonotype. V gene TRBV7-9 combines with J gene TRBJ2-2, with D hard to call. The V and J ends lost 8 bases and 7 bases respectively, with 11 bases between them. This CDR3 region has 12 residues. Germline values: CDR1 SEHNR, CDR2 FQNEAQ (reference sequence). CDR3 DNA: TGTGCCAGCGTCCGGAGTCACGGGGAGCTGTTTTTT. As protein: CASVRSHGELFF. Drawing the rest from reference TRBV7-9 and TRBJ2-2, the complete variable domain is DTGVSQNPRHKITKRGQNVTFRCDPISEHNRLYWYRQTLGQGPEFLTYFQNEAQLEKSRLLSDRFSAERPKGSFSTLEIQRTEQGDSAMYLCASVRSHGELFFGEGSRLTVL.